What follows are 10 T cell receptor beta chains derived from one specimen sequenced in a study of identical twins. Via MiXCR, TCRdb re-called the 5' RACE reads, giving one row per CDR3 protein. The sample contains under 300,000 distinct CDR3 sequences, 6.5% to 9.5% of which appear only once. The same sample was also used in a study of yellow fever vaccine responses in identical twins.

Material for sequencing was CD8+ T cells sorted from blood. The receptors originated from a woman younger than 30 in good health.

This clonotype has a count of ten or more. The rearrangement joins TRBV4-3 to TRBJ2-2; D possibly corresponds to TRBD1 (5 bases). The ends were cut back, 0 bases at V and 4 bases at J, with 6 bases in the middle. The CDR3 totals 14 residues. Germline-derived CDR1 and CDR2 are LGHNA and YSLEER. The CDR3 sequence: CASSQDRVTGELFF. The CDR3 DNA is TGCGCCAGCAGCCAAGACAGGGTCACCGGGGAGCTGTTTTTT.

The chain uses TRBV10-3 and TRBJ2-7, with D perhaps matching TRBD1 (5 bases). The V end was cut by 6 bases, the J end by 0 bases, with 6 bases between. The CDR3 sequence is 12 residues long. Germline V lookup: CDR1 ENHRY, CDR2 SYGVKD. The CDR3 loop reads CAIRDNSYEQYF. Written as DNA, the CDR3 is TGTGCCATCAGGGACAACTCCTACGAGCAGTACTTC.

The chain joins TRBV5-5 to TRBJ1-5; D not certain. This CDR3 comprises 14 residues. Germline loops: CDR1 SGHKS, CDR2 YYEKEE (reference sequence). With 4 bases removed from V and 3 bases from J, the gap between germline ends came to 11 bases. Written as DNA, the CDR3 is TGTGCCAGCAGCCCTGAGCCGGCCAATCAGCCCCAGCATTTT. As protein: CASSPEPANQPQHF.

This clonotype was seen a handful of times. The V gene is TRBV4-1, the J gene TRBJ2-5; TRBD1 is a possible D gene (6 bases). There are 15 residues in the CDR3. Germline V gives CDR1 MGHRA, CDR2 YSYEKL. V lost 0 bases, J lost 3 bases, and 11 bases lay in between. This CDR3 reads CASSQEQGEEETQYF. The CDR3 DNA sequence: TGCGCCAGCAGCCAAGAACAGGGAGAGGAAGAGACCCAGTACTTC.

This clonotype was detected many times. V and J are TRBV7-8 and TRBJ2-7, with D possibly being TRBD1 (6 bases). The CDR3 has 12 amino acids. V gave up 6 bases and J gave up 7 bases, with 13 bases separating them. CDR1 SGHVS and CDR2 FQNEAQ come from the germline V gene. CDR3 nucleotide sequence: TGTGCCAGCAGACTTACAACAGGGGAGCAGTACTTC. It yields the protein CASRLTTGEQYF.

J is TRBJ2-7 and V is TRBV7-8; TRBD1 aligns across 9 bases. Unmatched junction bases numbered 5, after V lost 7 bases and J lost 1 base. The CDR3 consists of 14 residues. Germline V gene sequence: CDR1 SGHVS, CDR2 FQNEAQ. This chain's CDR3 is CASTETGGSYEQYF. In DNA, the CDR3 is TGTGCCAGCACCGAGACAGGGGGGTCCTACGAGCAGTACTTC.

This clonotype showed up just a few times. The V and J genes are TRBV7-9 and TRBJ1-1; D call uncertain. V was cut by 4 bases and J by 3 bases, with 12 bases left in between. Germline assignment: CDR1 SEHNR and CDR2 FQNEAQ (reference sequence). The CDR3 is made up of 14 amino acids. DNA for the CDR3: TGTGCCAGCAGCTCCGCGGGGTTGGACACTGAAGCTTTCTTT. It translates to CASSSAGLDTEAFF.

This clonotype was seen more than once but under ten times. The chain couples TRBV4-3 to TRBJ2-3; no firm D call. Between the trimmed V and J ends, which lost 4 bases and 4 bases, there was a span of 15 bases. This CDR3 comprises 15 residues. Germline V gives CDR1 LGHNA, CDR2 YSLEER. The CDR3 nucleotides are TGCGCCAGCAGCCCCACGTTCAATGGTCCAGATACGCAGTATTTT. Translating it yields CASSPTFNGPDTQYF.

The V gene is TRBV7-2, the J gene TRBJ2-6; D is undetermined. From germline, CDR1 is SGHTA and CDR2 FQGNSA. V lost 5 bases to trimming and J lost 2 bases, with 16 bases between them. The CDR3 spans 17 residues. In DNA, the CDR3 is TGTGCCAGCAGCCGAGCTTCTATTACAGCTGGGGCCAACGTCCTGACTTTC. It translates to CASSRASITAGANVLTF. The entire variable domain, with the rest obtained from reference TRBV7-2 and TRBJ2-6, is as follows: GAGVSQSPSNKVTEKGKDVELRCDPISGHTALYWYRQSLGQGLEFLIYFQGNSAPDKSGLPSDRFSAERTGGSVSTLTIQRTQQEDSAVYLCASSRASITAGANVLTFGAGSRLTVL.

The chain links TRBV20-1 to TRBJ2-7, with TRBD2 identical over 8 bases. With 1 base clipped from V and 2 bases from J, the junction kept 4 bases outside the gene matches. Germline loops: CDR1 DFQATT, CDR2 SNEGSKA (reference sequence). The CDR3 covers 14 residues. In DNA, the CDR3 is TGCAGTGCTAGAGTACGAGCGGGAGCCTACGAGCAGTACTTC. This sequence encodes CSARVRAGAYEQYF.